Given below is one T cell receptor (beta chain) in context. Original analysis: Researchers report that nucleated cell counts were estimated from reference gene primer amplification. The assay was immunoSEQ multiplex PCR, and TCRdb's table has in-frame clones only and misses some. V and J calls plus clone size are reproduced from that table; the DNA served to infer D and trimming. The sample contains 250,000 to 300,000 clones, 89% of which appear only once. From germline, CDR1 is SNHLY and CDR2 FYNNEI. The CDR3 has 14 residues. V was shortened by 2 bases and J by 9 bases, with 14 bases between the two germline ends. This sample was taken from a study of blood T cell repertoires in COVID-19. Study overall: Collection of acute and convalescent COVID-19 samples took place in the United States, Italy and Spain. T cells, B-cell-depleted T cells, or PBMCs provided the cDNA or gDNA that served as material.

The sequence derives from a woman in her thirties or forties who had recovered from COVID-19. The rearrangement uses TRBV2 and TRBJ1-5; D ambiguous. Sequenced material: peripheral blood. CDR3 sequence: CASSESQMGGPQHF. CDR3 DNA sequence: TGTGCCAGCAGTGAATCCCAAATGGGAGGGCCCCAGCATTTT.